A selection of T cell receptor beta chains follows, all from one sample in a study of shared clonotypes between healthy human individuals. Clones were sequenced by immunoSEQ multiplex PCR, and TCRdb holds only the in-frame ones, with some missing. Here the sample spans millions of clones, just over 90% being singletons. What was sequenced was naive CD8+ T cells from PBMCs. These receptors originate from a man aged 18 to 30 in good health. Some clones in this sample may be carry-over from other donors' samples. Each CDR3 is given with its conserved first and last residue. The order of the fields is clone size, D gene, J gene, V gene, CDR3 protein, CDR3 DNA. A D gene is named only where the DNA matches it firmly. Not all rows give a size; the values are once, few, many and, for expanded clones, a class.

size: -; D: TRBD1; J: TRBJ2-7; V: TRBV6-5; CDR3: CASSPGTGGSYEQYF; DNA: TGTGCCAGCAGCCCAGGGACAGGGGGCTCCTACGAGCAGTACTTC
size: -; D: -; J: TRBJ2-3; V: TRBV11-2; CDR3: CASRGELDTQYF; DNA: TGTGCCAGTCGCGGGGAATTAGATACGCAGTATTTT
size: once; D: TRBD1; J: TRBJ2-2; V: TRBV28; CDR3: CASSSTGDNTGELFF; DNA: TGTGCCAGCAGTTCGACAGGGGACAACACCGGGGAGCTGTTTTTT
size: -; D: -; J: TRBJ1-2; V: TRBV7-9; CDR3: CASSPVSAPYGYTF; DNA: TGTGCCAGCAGCCCGGTCTCAGCCCCCTATGGCTACACCTTC
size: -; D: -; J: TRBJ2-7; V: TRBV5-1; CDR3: CASRPGARLGLDEQYF; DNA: TGCGCCAGCAGGCCGGGGGCGCGGCTGGGACTGGACGAGCAGTACTTC
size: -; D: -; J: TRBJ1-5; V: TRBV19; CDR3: CASSRGWNQPQHF; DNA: TGTGCCAGTAGTCGGGGGTGGAATCAGCCCCAGCATTTT
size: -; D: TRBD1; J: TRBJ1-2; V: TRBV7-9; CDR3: CASSLRDRAWFGYTF; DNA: TGTGCCAGCAGCTTAAGGGACAGGGCATGGTTTGGCTACACCTTC
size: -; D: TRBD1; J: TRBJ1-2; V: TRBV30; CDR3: CAWTGTGAPDDGYTF; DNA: TGTGCCTGGACCGGAACAGGGGCTCCCGATGATGGCTACACCTTC
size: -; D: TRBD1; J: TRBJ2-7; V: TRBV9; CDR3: CASSPRTGPNEGSYEQYF; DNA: TGTGCCAGCAGCCCCCGGACAGGTCCCAACGAAGGCTCCTACGAGCAGTACTTC
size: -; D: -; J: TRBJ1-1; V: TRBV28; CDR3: CASSPLFIGRPNTEAFF; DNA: TGTGCCAGCAGTCCACTATTCATAGGCCGCCCGAACACTGAAGCTTTCTTT
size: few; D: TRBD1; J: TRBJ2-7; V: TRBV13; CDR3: CASSANADRGEQYF; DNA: TGTGCCAGCAGCGCAAACGCCGACAGGGGCGAGCAGTACTTC
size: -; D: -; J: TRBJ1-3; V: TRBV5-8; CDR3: CASSLAEGRSILAGNTIYF; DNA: TGTGCCAGCAGCTTGGCGGAGGGCAGGTCGATTCTGGCTGGAAACACCATATATTTT
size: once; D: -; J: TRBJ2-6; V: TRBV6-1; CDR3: CASSQALTGTGANVLTF; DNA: TGTGCCAGCAGTCAAGCCCTCACGGGGACTGGGGCCAACGTCCTGACTTTC
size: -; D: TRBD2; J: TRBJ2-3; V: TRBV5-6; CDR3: CASSLEEERETGTDTQYF; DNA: TGTGCCAGCAGCTTGGAGGAGGAGCGGGAGACGGGCACAGATACGCAGTATTTT
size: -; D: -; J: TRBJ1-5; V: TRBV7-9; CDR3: CASSSSGPGVQPQHF; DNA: TGTGCCAGCAGCTCAAGTGGGCCAGGGGTCCAGCCCCAGCATTTT
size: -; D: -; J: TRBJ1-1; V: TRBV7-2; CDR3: CASSYGPPRGANTEAFF; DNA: TGTGCCAGCAGCTACGGGCCCCCAAGGGGGGCGAACACTGAAGCTTTCTTT
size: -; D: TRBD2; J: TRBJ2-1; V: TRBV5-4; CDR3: CASSLLAGVVNEQFF; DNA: TGTGCCAGCAGCTTACTAGCGGGAGTAGTAAATGAGCAGTTCTTC
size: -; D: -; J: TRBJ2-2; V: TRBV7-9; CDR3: CASSPLDTAGELFF; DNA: TGTGCCAGCAGCCCCTTAGACACCGCCGGGGAGCTGTTTTTT
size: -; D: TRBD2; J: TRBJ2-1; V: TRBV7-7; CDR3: CASSPGLAGVYNEQFF; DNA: TGTGCCAGCAGCCCGGGACTAGCGGGGGTTTACAATGAGCAGTTCTTC
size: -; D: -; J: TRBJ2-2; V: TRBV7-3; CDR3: CASSLTHGPTGRTGELFF; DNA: TGTGCCAGCAGCTTAACTCATGGACCGACAGGGAGGACCGGGGAGCTGTTTTTT
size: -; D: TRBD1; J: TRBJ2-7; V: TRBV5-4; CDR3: CASSRDRGHEQYF; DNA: TGTGCCAGCAGCCGGGACAGGGGGCACGAGCAGTACTTC
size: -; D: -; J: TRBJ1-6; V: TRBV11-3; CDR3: CASSSGRYSPLHF; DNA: TGTGCCAGCAGCTCCGGACGGTATTCACCCCTCCACTTT
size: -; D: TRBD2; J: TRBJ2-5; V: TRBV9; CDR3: CASSVALAGGRETQYF; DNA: TGTGCCAGCAGCGTAGCACTAGCGGGAGGGAGAGAGACCCAGTACTTC
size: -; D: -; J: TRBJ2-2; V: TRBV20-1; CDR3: CSAMEAGELFF; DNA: TGCAGTGCTATGGAGGCCGGGGAGCTGTTTTTT
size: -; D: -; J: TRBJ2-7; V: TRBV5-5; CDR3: CASSFAYEQYF; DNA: TGTGCCAGCAGCTTTGCGTACGAGCAGTACTTC
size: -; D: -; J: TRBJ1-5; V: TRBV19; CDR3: CASSMVLKGQPQHF; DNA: TGTGCCAGTAGTATGGTCCTCAAGGGTCAGCCCCAGCATTTT
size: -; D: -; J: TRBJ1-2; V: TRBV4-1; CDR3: CASSQIGDTIYGYTF; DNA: TGCGCCAGCAGCCAGATAGGCGACACCATCTATGGCTACACCTTC
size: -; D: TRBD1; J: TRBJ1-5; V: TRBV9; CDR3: CASSGTGGNQPQHF; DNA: TGTGCCAGCAGCGGTACAGGGGGGAATCAGCCCCAGCATTTT
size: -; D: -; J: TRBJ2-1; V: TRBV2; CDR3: CASTGRTTSDEQFF; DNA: TGTGCCAGCACAGGGAGGACAACGTCCGATGAGCAGTTCTTC
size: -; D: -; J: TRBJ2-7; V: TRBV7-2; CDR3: CASSLARVLQAYEQYF; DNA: TGTGCCAGCAGCTTAGCGCGGGTTCTCCAGGCCTACGAGCAGTACTTC
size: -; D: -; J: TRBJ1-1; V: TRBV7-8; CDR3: CASSPLWAGTEAFF; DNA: TGTGCCAGCAGCCCCCTTTGGGCGGGGACTGAAGCTTTCTTT
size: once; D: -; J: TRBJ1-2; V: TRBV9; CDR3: CASSGEGANYGYTF; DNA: TGTGCCAGCAGCGGGGAGGGGGCTAACTATGGCTACACCTTC
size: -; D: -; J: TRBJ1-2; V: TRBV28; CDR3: CASSLFKTFYGYTF; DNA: TGTGCCAGCAGTTTATTTAAGACCTTCTATGGCTACACCTTC
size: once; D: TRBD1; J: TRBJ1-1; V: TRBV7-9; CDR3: CASRTGTGFVNTEAFF; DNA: TGTGCCAGCAGAACCGGGACAGGGTTTGTCAACACTGAAGCTTTCTTT
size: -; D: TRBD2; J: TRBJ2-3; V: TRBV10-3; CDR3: CAISELAGRVYTQYF; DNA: TGTGCCATCAGTGAACTAGCGGGGCGGGTGTATACGCAGTATTTT
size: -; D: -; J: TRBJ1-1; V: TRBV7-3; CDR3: CASSLGGMNTEAFF; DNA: TGTGCCAGCAGCTTAGGGGGCATGAACACTGAAGCTTTCTTT
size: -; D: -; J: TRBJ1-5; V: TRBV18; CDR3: CASSLWARDYSNQPQHF; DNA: TGTGCCAGCTCACTTTGGGCGAGAGATTATAGCAATCAGCCCCAGCATTTT
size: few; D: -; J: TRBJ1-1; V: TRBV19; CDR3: CASSARDWDTEAFF; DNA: TGTGCCAGTAGTGCCAGGGATTGGGACACTGAAGCTTTCTTT
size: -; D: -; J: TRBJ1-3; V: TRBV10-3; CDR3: CAINIPAAGNTIYF; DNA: TGTGCCATCAATATCCCGGCGGCTGGAAACACCATATATTTT
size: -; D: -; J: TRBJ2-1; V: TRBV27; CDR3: CASRWGAGAYNEQFF; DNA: TGTGCCAGCAGGTGGGGGGCAGGAGCCTACAATGAGCAGTTCTTC
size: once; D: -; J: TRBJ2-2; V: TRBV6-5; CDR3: CASNKGPPTGELFF; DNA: TGTGCCAGCAATAAAGGGCCGCCGACCGGGGAGCTGTTTTTT
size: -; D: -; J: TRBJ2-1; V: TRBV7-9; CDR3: CASSLFGIRAYNEQFF; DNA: TGTGCCAGCAGCTTATTCGGAATCAGGGCTTACAATGAGCAGTTCTTC
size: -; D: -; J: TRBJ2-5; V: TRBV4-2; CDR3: CASSIGETQYF; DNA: TGTGCCAGCAGTATTGGAGAGACCCAGTACTTC
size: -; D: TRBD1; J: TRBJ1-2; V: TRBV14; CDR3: CASSQGGQDHYGYTF; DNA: TGTGCCAGCAGCCAAGGGGGACAGGATCACTATGGCTACACCTTC
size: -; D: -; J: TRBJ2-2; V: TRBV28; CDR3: CASSSAVEGRDTGELFF; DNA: TGTGCCAGCAGTTCCGCTGTAGAGGGCCGGGACACCGGGGAGCTGTTTTTT
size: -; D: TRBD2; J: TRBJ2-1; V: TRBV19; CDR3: CASTAGTSGFNEQFF; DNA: TGTGCCAGTACTGCGGGAACTAGCGGATTCAATGAGCAGTTCTTC
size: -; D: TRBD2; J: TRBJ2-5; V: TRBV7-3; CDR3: CASSAWGPGTSGEETQYF; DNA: TGTGCCAGCAGCGCCTGGGGTCCGGGGACTAGCGGTGAAGAGACCCAGTACTTC
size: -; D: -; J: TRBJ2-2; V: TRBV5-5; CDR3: CASSAGTENTGELFF; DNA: TGTGCCAGCAGCGCCGGGACGGAGAACACCGGGGAGCTGTTTTTT
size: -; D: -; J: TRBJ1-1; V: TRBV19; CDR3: CASSLGVTEAFF; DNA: TGTGCCAGTAGTTTAGGGGTCACTGAAGCTTTCTTT